This T cell receptor (beta chain) appears in the sequencing data of a study of shared clonotypes between healthy human individuals. Study-level background: Those who served as donors were a couple of women and a few men between the ages of 18 and 49. Study observations and caveats: Estimated richness values were generally larger in naive subsets than in memory subsets. Sharing of clonotypes among donors was expected to vary with sequencing depth.

Details on this clone: Its antigen remains unknown.

In the source study's methods: Junction-only immunoSEQ sequences carried no quality scores, so filtering differed. Method: immunoSEQ multiplex PCR; TCRdb's copy keeps in-frame clones and lacks some. V, J and clone size derive from that table, while D and trimming were established from the DNA sequence. The sample includes under 850,000 clones, 55% to 80% of them seen just once. CDR1 and CDR2 from the germline V gene are WNHNN and SYGVQD (reference sequence). The CDR3 runs to 16 residues. Trimming cost V 4 bases and J 2 bases; bases outside gene matches: 9. The chain uses TRBV10-1 and TRBJ2-3, with 7 nucleotides matching TRBD1. The sequenced sample consisted of memory CD4+ T cells sorted from blood. As for subset: CD45RA-negative fraction. The receptor's source is a woman in her twenties or thirties in good health. The CDR3 sequence: CASSGSRQGYTDTQYF. CDR3 coding DNA: TGCGCCAGCAGTGGGTCTCGACAGGGATACACAGATACGCAGTATTTT.